This T cell receptor beta chain was recorded in a study of cytomegalovirus exposure and HLA in healthy donors. Study in general: The early release's HLA-typed donors yielded some 85 million unique TCRs. Notes on the study in general: Roughly uniform depth of sequencing across donors was assumed in presence/absence analyses.

As concerns this clone: The target antigen is unknown.

The CDR3 runs 11 residues. CDR1 DFQATT and CDR2 SNEGSKA come from the germline V gene (reference sequence). J was trimmed by 6 bases and V by 6 bases; bases with no gene match: 1. PCR amplification relied on 60 Vbeta primers (plus 13 Jbeta primers). The repertoire was sequenced with immunoSEQ multiplex PCR; TCRdb's copy has only in-frame clones and lacks some. The table shows some 190,000 clones, with approximately 86% occurring only once. Sequenced sample: PBMCs. This clonotype was obtained from a woman aged 18 to 35 in good health and CMV-seronegative. This chain connects TRBV20-1 to TRBJ2-2; 7 bases fit TRBD2. The CDR3 DNA reads as TGCAGTGCCGGGAGGTCCGGGGAGCTGTTTTTT. It is translated as CSAGRSGELFF.